One and the same sample provided the 10 T cell receptor beta chains below, sequenced in a study of cytomegalovirus exposure and HLA in healthy donors. Amplification used 60 Vbeta primers and 13 Jbeta primers. Using immunoSEQ multiplex PCR, the repertoire was profiled, and TCRdb retains in-frame clones only, with some absent. The table lists 160,000 or so clones, 80% of them singletons, with around 9.8% in the top ten. Input material: PBMCs. Every receptor here comes from a man aged 18-30 years in good health and CMV-seropositive.

The chain couples TRBV6-5 to TRBJ1-2; D is ambiguous. The germline V gene has CDR1 MNHEY and CDR2 SVGAGI. V was cut by 5 bases and J by 3 bases, with 10 bases left in between. The CDR3 spans 13 residues. The CDR3 DNA reads TGTGCCAGCAGTCCCTACAGTTACTATGGCTACACCTTC. Translating it yields CASSPYSYYGYTF.

This clone was seen a few times. The CDR3 DNA is TGCAGCGTTGGGGGGGGCGCGAACTATGGCTACACCTTC. Translation gives CSVGGGANYGYTF. V is TRBV29-1 and J is TRBJ1-2; tentative D call: TRBD1 (6 bases). Germline V gene sequence: CDR1 SQVTM, CDR2 ANQGSEA. The V end lost 4 bases, the J end lost 2 bases, and 11 bases lay between the germline ends. CDR3 size: 13 residues.

The V gene is TRBV27, the J gene TRBJ1-4; no clear D gene. V was trimmed by 9 bases and J by 5 bases, leaving 13 bases between them. This CDR3 contains 13 residues. From germline, CDR1 is MNHEY and CDR2 SMNVEV (reference sequence). In nucleotides, the CDR3 is TGTGCCAGTAGGCGGGTGGGGAATGAAAAACTGTTTTTT. Translated, it gives CASRRVGNEKLFF.

CDR3 coding DNA: TGTGCCAGTAGTATAGGCGGGAGCGAGCAGTACTTC. It is translated as CASSIGGSEQYF. The rearrangement links TRBV19 to TRBJ2-7, with 7 bases fitting TRBD2. Looked up from germline, CDR1 is LNHDA and CDR2 is SQIVND (reference sequence). V lost 1 base to trimming and J lost 6 bases; unmatched junction nucleotides: 0. The CDR3 spans 12 residues.

This chain connects TRBV5-5 to TRBJ1-2; D is uncertain. This CDR3 has 14 amino acids. V was trimmed by 0 bases and J by 6 bases, leaving 12 bases between them. Germline lookup yields CDR1 SGHKS and CDR2 YYEKEE (reference sequence). The CDR3 bases are TGTGCCAGCAGCTTGGTTGGCAGGCTCAATGGCTACACCTTC. It is translated as CASSLVGRLNGYTF.

The gene calls are TRBV7-9 and TRBJ2-7; 11 bases line up with TRBD2. There are 16 residues in the CDR3. Germline V gives CDR1 SEHNR, CDR2 FQNEAQ (reference sequence). Trimming cost V 4 bases and J 1 base; bases outside gene matches: 6. The CDR3, as DNA: TGTGCCAGCAGCTCTTGGACTAGCGGGCCGTCCTACGAGCAGTACTTC. Protein sequence: CASSSWTSGPSYEQYF. Full variable domain (missing parts from reference TRBV7-9 and TRBJ2-7): DTGVSQNPRHKITKRGQNVTFRCDPISEHNRLYWYRQTLGQGPEFLTYFQNEAQLEKSRLLSDRFSAERPKGSFSTLEIQRTEQGDSAMYLCASSSWTSGPSYEQYFGPGTRLTVT.

The genes are TRBV6-1 and TRBJ1-1, with D unclear. The CDR3 contains 15 residues. Germline CDR1 MNHNS, CDR2 SASEGT. The ends were cut back, 1 base at V and 7 bases at J, with 16 bases in the middle. CDR3 in DNA: TGTGCCAGCAGTGAAGGGAATAGACCGAGCGTTGAAGCTTTCTTT. Translation gives CASSEGNRPSVEAFF.

This chain connects TRBV5-4 to TRBJ1-1, with 7 bases aligning to TRBD1. V shed 4 bases, J shed 1 base, and the junction held 10 bases outside the gene matches. Germline CDR1 SGHNT, CDR2 YYREEE (reference sequence). The CDR3 loop spans 16 amino acids. The CDR3 bases are TGTGCCAGCAGCCGTGGGGGCCAGGGGGAGAACACTGAAGCTTTCTTT. Protein sequence: CASSRGGQGENTEAFF.

The chain combines TRBV19 with TRBJ2-7; D is unresolved. Germline V lookup: CDR1 LNHDA, CDR2 SQIVND (reference sequence). This CDR3 is built from 15 residues. The V and J ends lost 3 bases and 3 bases respectively, with 15 bases between them. CDR3 nucleotide sequence: TGTGCCAGTAGTATTTCTTGGGCCGGCTACTACGAGCAGTACTTC. This gives the protein CASSISWAGYYEQYF.

This chain uses TRBV29-1 with TRBJ2-6; 10 nucleotides agree with TRBD1. V lost 7 bases to trimming and J lost 16 bases; unmatched junction nucleotides: 7. This CDR3 is 11 amino acids long. Germline V CDR1 and CDR2: SQVTM, ANQGSEA. The CDR3 loop reads CSGYDRGLLTF. The CDR3 region has the DNA TGCAGCGGCTATGACAGGGGGCTACTGACTTTC.